This is a list of T cell receptor beta chains from one sample in a study of OX40 agonist ivuxolimab in advanced cancers. Method: immunoSEQ multiplex PCR; TCRdb's copy keeps in-frame clones and lacks some. The repertoire includes roughly 36,000 clones, 65% to 80% of them detected once, and around 21% sits in the top ten. The specimen comprised CD4+ or CD8+ T cells sorted from blood, sampled in a trial of the OX40 agonist ivuxolimab. These receptor sequences come from an adult with an advanced solid tumor such as melanoma, head and neck, liver or kidney cancer. Both conserved end residues are part of each CDR3. A D gene is named only where the DNA matches it firmly. Rows give clone size only sometimes, using once, few, many, or a class for an expanded clone.

v_call,clone_size,d_call,j_call,cdr3_nt,cdr3_aa
TRBV7-2,few,TRBD1,TRBJ2-1,TGTGCCAGCAGCTCCGGACAGGTCCGCTCGCAGTTCTTC,CASSSGQVRSQFF
TRBV11-2,few,NA,TRBJ2-1,TGTGCCAGCAGCTCCCCCCATGGTCGCTACAATGAGCAGTTCTTC,CASSSPHGRYNEQFF
TRBV2,NA,NA,TRBJ2-3,TGTGCCAGCAACCGGGACGGCCGCACAGATACGCAGTATTTT,CASNRDGRTDTQYF
TRBV2,few,NA,TRBJ1-1,TGTGCCAGCAATCGGGAGGACGATTCCTTTGACACTGAAGCTTTCTTT,CASNREDDSFDTEAFF
TRBV28,NA,TRBD2,TRBJ2-7,TGTGCCAGCAGTTTAACAGCGGGGGGGGCCTACGAGCAGTACTTC,CASSLTAGGAYEQYF
TRBV5-6,NA,NA,TRBJ1-1,TGTGCCAGCAGTTCCGTCGGGAGACTCTTAATGAACACTGAAGCTTTCTTT,CASSSVGRLLMNTEAFF
TRBV9,NA,TRBD1,TRBJ1-6,TGTGCCAGCAGCGAAACGGCGACAGGGATTAATTCACCCCTCCACTTT,CASSETATGINSPLHF
TRBV7-9,once,TRBD1,TRBJ1-3,TGTGCCAGCAGTAGGACAGGGGCCCTCTCTGGAAACACCATATATTTT,CASSRTGALSGNTIYF
TRBV10-3,NA,TRBD2,TRBJ2-5,TGTGCCACCCGGGGGGGCGAGACCCAGTACTTC,CATRGGETQYF
TRBV20-1,NA,NA,TRBJ1-2,TGCAGTGCTAGAGACGGACATGGCTACACCTTC,CSARDGHGYTF
TRBV6-6,NA,NA,TRBJ2-2,TGTGCCAGCATTCCTCCAGGCGGGGAGCTGTTTTTT,CASIPPGGELFF
TRBV29-1,few,NA,TRBJ1-5,TGCAGCCCAACCGGGGGCACGCCGGATCAGCCCCAGCATTTT,CSPTGGTPDQPQHF
TRBV6-5,NA,NA,TRBJ2-1,TGTGCCAGCAGTTACTCGCCCGGGTTCAATGAGCAGTTCTTC,CASSYSPGFNEQFF
TRBV10-3,NA,NA,TRBJ1-1,TGTGCCATCGTCAGTCAAATCGGGCTTGAAGCTTTCTTT,CAIVSQIGLEAFF
TRBV11-2,NA,NA,TRBJ2-7,TGTGCCAGCCGCGGGCAGGGGACCTACGAGCAGTACTTC,CASRGQGTYEQYF
TRBV5-1,NA,TRBD1,TRBJ2-3,TGCGCCAGCAGCCCTACCGGGACAGGGACTACAGATACGCAGTATTTT,CASSPTGTGTTDTQYF
TRBV5-8,NA,NA,TRBJ1-2,TGTGCCAGCAGCACGGTCCAGGGCAAGATCTATGGCTACACCTTC,CASSTVQGKIYGYTF
TRBV10-3,NA,TRBD1,TRBJ2-3,TGTGCCATCAAAGGGACAGGGGCCGATACGCAGTATTTT,CAIKGTGADTQYF
TRBV6-5,NA,NA,TRBJ2-7,TGTGCCAGCAGTTACACCATTTCGAGGGGCTACGAGCAGTACTTC,CASSYTISRGYEQYF
TRBV10-3,NA,NA,TRBJ1-1,TGTGCCATCAGTGCGGGGGGGGATACTGAAGCTTTCTTT,CAISAGGDTEAFF
TRBV15,NA,NA,TRBJ1-2,TGTGCCACCAACTCGGGGCTCCTTAACTATGGCTACACCTTC,CATNSGLLNYGYTF
TRBV27,NA,NA,TRBJ2-6,TGTGCCAGCAGTTTAAGTCGTGTCGGAAGTGCCTCTGGGGCCAACGTCCTGACTTTC,CASSLSRVGSASGANVLTF
TRBV29-1,NA,NA,TRBJ2-2,TGCAGCGTTGTGCAGGGCGAGAACACCGGGGAGCTGTTTTTT,CSVVQGENTGELFF
TRBV2,few,NA,TRBJ2-3,TGTGCCAGCAGCCCCACTAACTCAGATACGCAGTATTTT,CASSPTNSDTQYF
TRBV9,once,NA,TRBJ1-1,TGTGCCAGCAGCAATTCAGGGTCTGAAGCTTTCTTT,CASSNSGSEAFF
TRBV6-1,NA,NA,TRBJ1-1,TGTGCCAGCGGGCGGGGAATCGAAGCTTTCTTT,CASGRGIEAFF
TRBV6-1,NA,TRBD1,TRBJ2-1,TGTGCCAGCAGCAGGGGGCTATCCTACAATGAGCAGTTCTTC,CASSRGLSYNEQFF
TRBV7-9,NA,TRBD1,TRBJ1-1,TGTGCCAGCAGCTCCCAACAGGGGGCGAACACTGAAGCTTTCTTT,CASSSQQGANTEAFF
TRBV5-6,NA,NA,TRBJ1-4,TGTGCCAGCAGCTTGGGAAGCGAAAAACTGTTTTTT,CASSLGSEKLFF
TRBV2,NA,TRBD1,TRBJ1-1,TGTGCCAGCAGTAAGGGACAGGGGACCTACACTGAAGCTTTCTTT,CASSKGQGTYTEAFF
TRBV27,NA,NA,TRBJ1-1,TGTGCCAGCAGTTTATTTCGGGGAACTGAAGCTTTCTTT,CASSLFRGTEAFF
TRBV5-1,NA,NA,TRBJ2-5,TGCGCCAGCAGCTGGACAATCCAAGAGACCCAGTACTTC,CASSWTIQETQYF
TRBV4-2,NA,NA,TRBJ1-5,TGTGCCAGCAGCCAAGATCTTAGCGGGGGCGATCAGCCCCAGCATTTT,CASSQDLSGGDQPQHF
TRBV25-1,NA,NA,TRBJ2-7,TGTGCCAGCAGTGAAGCGGCCCCCGGGACAACCTACTACGAGCAGTACTTC,CASSEAAPGTTYYEQYF
TRBV18,few,TRBD1,TRBJ2-6,TGTGCCAGCTCACAAGGGACAGGGGGCGCAGGGAATGTCCTGACTTTC,CASSQGTGGAGNVLTF
TRBV25-1,NA,NA,TRBJ1-2,TGTGCCAGCAGTGAATACGTTAATGGCTACACCTTC,CASSEYVNGYTF
TRBV2,few,NA,TRBJ1-6,TGTGCCAGCAGTGTTGCGGAAAATTCACCCCTCCACTTT,CASSVAENSPLHF
TRBV30,NA,NA,TRBJ2-1,TGTGCCTGGAGTAATAGGGTAAAGGGTCGCAATGAGCAGTTCTTC,CAWSNRVKGRNEQFF
TRBV6-5,NA,NA,TRBJ2-1,TGTGCCAGCAGTTACTTGGTGGGGGCGAAAAATGAGCAGTTCTTC,CASSYLVGAKNEQFF
TRBV5-4,NA,TRBD2,TRBJ2-7,TGTGCCAGCAGCCGGCTCGGCGGGGGGCCCGGCGAGCAGTACTTC,CASSRLGGGPGEQYF